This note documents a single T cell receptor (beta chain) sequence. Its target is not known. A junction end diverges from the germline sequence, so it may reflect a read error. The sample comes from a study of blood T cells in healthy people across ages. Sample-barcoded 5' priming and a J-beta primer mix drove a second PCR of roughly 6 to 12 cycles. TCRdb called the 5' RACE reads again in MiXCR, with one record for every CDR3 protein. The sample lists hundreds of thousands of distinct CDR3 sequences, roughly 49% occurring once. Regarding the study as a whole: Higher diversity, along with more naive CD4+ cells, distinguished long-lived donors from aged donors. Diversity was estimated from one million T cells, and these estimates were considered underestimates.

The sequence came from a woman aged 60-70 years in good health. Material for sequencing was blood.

The CDR3 nucleotides read TGTGCCAACAGTTCGAGAGATGAGCAGTTCTTC. This encodes CANSSRDEQFF. This chain connects TRBV6-6 to TRBJ2-1; D gene ambiguous. The germline V gene encodes CDR1 MNHNY and CDR2 SVGAGI (reference sequence). CDR3 length equals 11 residues.